The 30 T cell receptor beta chains in this list originate from one sample, sequenced in a study of T cells after posttransplantation cyclophosphamide. Busulfan-fludarabine conditioning, marrow transplant, and cyclophosphamide on days +3 and +4 were administered. Assay: immunoSEQ multiplex PCR; the TCRdb copy retains only in-frame clones and omits some. This sample carries around 10,000 clones, none of them present only once. Sample: PBMCs, taken after allogeneic stem cell transplant with posttransplant cyclophosphamide. The receptors shown here come from a female patient aged 40 to 55 who received an allogeneic stem cell transplant from a related donor, was CMV-positive, and had no GVHD. Some T cells here may be from the graft donor.

The chain links TRBV7-6 to TRBJ2-5, with 11 bases matching TRBD2. After removal of 3 bases from V and 4 bases from J, the junction contained 1 base not matched to a gene. The germline CDR1 and CDR2 sequences are SGHVS and FNYEAQ. The CDR3 is 14 amino acids. The CDR3 here is CASSFGTSGETQYF. The DNA of the CDR3 is TGTGCCAGCAGCTTCGGGACTAGCGGAGAGACCCAGTACTTC.

This clone was found many times. This chain links TRBV18 with TRBJ1-6; 10 nucleotides agree with TRBD1. The CDR3 runs to 15 residues. CDR1 KGHSH and CDR2 LQKENI come from the germline V gene. V dropped 4 bases and J dropped 9; count of bases not matched to a gene: 6. The CDR3 DNA reads TGTGCCAGCTCACACGGACAGGGGGTTTCTTCACCCCTCCACTTT. This codes for CASSHGQGVSSPLHF.

This clone was picked up many times. CDR3 DNA: TGTGCCAGCAGTTTTCGGACTAGCGGGGGAGGTACCGGGGAGCTGTTTTTT. As protein: CASSFRTSGGGTGELFF. V usage is TRBV27 and J usage is TRBJ2-2; 13 bases agree with TRBD2. Germline V CDR1 and CDR2: MNHEY, SMNVEV (reference sequence). Germline trimming cut 3 bases from V and 5 bases from J; bases unmatched to any gene: 6. There are 17 residues in the CDR3.

This clone was recorded many times. The chain has TRBV10-3 and TRBJ2-3; 10 nucleotides match TRBD2. The CDR3 runs to 17 residues. Trimming took 6 bases from V and 0 from J; bases not matched to a gene: 9. Per the germline V gene, CDR1 is ENHRY and CDR2 is SYGVKD. The CDR3 region has the DNA TGTGCCATCAGACCCTTTAGCGGGGGGCCTAGCACAGATACGCAGTATTTT. Its protein is CAIRPFSGGPSTDTQYF.

At least ten counts were recorded for this clone. The chain employs TRBV4-3 and TRBJ1-2; maybe TRBD1 (5 bases). CDR3 length: 17 amino acids. V shed 3 bases and J shed 4 bases, with 21 bases lying between them. CDR1 LGHNA and CDR2 YSLEER come from the germline V gene. CDR3 loop: CASSQRPAGQGGYGYTF. CDR3 nucleotide sequence: TGCGCCAGCAGCCAGAGGCCCGCGGGGCAGGGCGGCTATGGCTACACCTTC.

In its sample, this clone was seen many times. The genes are TRBV5-1 and TRBJ1-6; no definite D call. CDR3 length equals 16 residues. The germline V gene encodes CDR1 SGHRS and CDR2 YFSETQ. Trimming left V 0 bases short and J 10 bases short, with 17 bases between. This chain's CDR3 is CASSLDSPVSGSPLHF. The CDR3 DNA sequence: TGCGCCAGCAGCTTGGATTCCCCCGTCTCAGGCTCACCCCTCCACTTT.

This clone was detected ten times or more. The chain has TRBV11-2 and TRBJ1-4, with D possibly TRBD1 on 5 matching bases. This CDR3 is 16 amino acids long. The V end lost 6 bases, the J end lost 11 bases, and 25 bases lay between the germline ends. Germline V lookup: CDR1 SGHAT, CDR2 FQNNGV. In DNA, the CDR3 is TGTGCCAGCAGATACAAGGGGTTTGGAAAGGAAGAGAAACTGTTTTTT. It specifies CASRYKGFGKEEKLFF.

This clone was detected ten times or more. This chain links TRBV18 with TRBJ2-7; D gene uncertain. Between the trimmed V and J ends, which lost 5 bases and 0 bases, there was a span of 14 bases. The CDR3 runs 15 residues. Looked up from germline, CDR1 is KGHSH and CDR2 is LQKENI. The DNA of the CDR3 is TGTGCCAGCTCAAGACCGGGTCTAACCTCCTACGAGCAGTACTTC. It codes for CASSRPGLTSYEQYF.

This clone occurred many times. CDR3 protein: CASSQRGGGGANYGYTF. CDR3 sequence (DNA): TGTGCCAGCAGCCAAAGGGGGGGAGGGGGGGCTAACTATGGCTACACCTTC. This chain links TRBV27 with TRBJ1-2, with D possibly TRBD1 on 6 matching bases. The CDR3 contains 17 residues. CDR1 and CDR2 (germline): MNHEY, SMNVEV (reference sequence). The V and J ends lost 6 bases and 0 bases respectively, with 20 bases between them.

This clone came up many times. The V gene is TRBV10-3, the J gene TRBJ1-6, with a tentative D call TRBD1 (5 bases). This CDR3 contains 14 residues. Per germline, CDR1 ENHRY and CDR2 SYGVKD. Trimming removed 4 bases from V and 7 bases from J, with 11 bases in between. The CDR3 sequence: CAISAGTGNSPLHF. The CDR3 DNA sequence: TGTGCCATCAGTGCCGGGACTGGGAATTCACCCCTCCACTTT.

This clone was picked up many times. The chain is built from TRBV12-3 or TRBV12-4 and TRBJ1-1; 10 bases agree with TRBD1. This CDR3 is 14 amino acids long. The trim removed 5 bases at V and 8 bases at J, leaving 8 bases unmatched. Here the CDR3 DNA reads TGTGCCAGCAGTGCCGGGACAGGGGTTGCCGAAGCTTTCTTT. Encoded protein: CASSAGTGVAEAFF.

This clone was found many times. The chain is built from TRBV9 and TRBJ2-3, with D perhaps matching TRBD2 (6 bases). CDR1 SGDLS and CDR2 YYNGEE come from the germline V gene. The CDR3 has 19 residues. With 3 bases removed from V and 0 bases from J, the gap between germline ends came to 23 bases. CDR3 loop: CASSESRDFPFPSTDTQYF. The CDR3 DNA follows: TGTGCCAGCAGCGAAAGCCGGGACTTTCCCTTCCCTAGCACAGATACGCAGTATTTT.

This clone was counted ten times or more. The CDR3 DNA reads as TGTGCCAGCAGCTTGGCAGGGGGGACCCAGTACTTC. It specifies CASSLAGGTQYF. V is TRBV5-6 and J is TRBJ2-5, with 7 bases aligning to TRBD1. Germline V lookup: CDR1 SGHDT, CDR2 YYEEEE. The CDR3 is 12 residues long. The trim removed 0 bases at V and 7 bases at J, leaving 0 bases unmatched.

This clone has at least ten counts. The J gene is TRBJ2-1, the V gene TRBV19; weak D call: TRBD2 (5 bases). Per the germline V gene, CDR1 is LNHDA and CDR2 is SQIVND (reference sequence). The ends were cut back, 3 bases at V and 3 bases at J, with 9 bases in the middle. This CDR3 region has 14 residues. The CDR3 DNA follows: TGTGCCAGTAGTATGGCGGGTAGCTACAATGAGCAGTTCTTC. Protein sequence: CASSMAGSYNEQFF.

This clone came up many times. The rearrangement links TRBV19 to TRBJ1-1; 8 positions agree with TRBD1. After removal of 3 bases from V and 0 bases from J, the junction contained 3 bases not matched to a gene. Germline V lookup: CDR1 LNHDA, CDR2 SQIVND (reference sequence). CDR3 length: 15 residues. CDR3 bases: TGTGCCAGTAGTATTGACAGGGGCTTGAACACTGAAGCTTTCTTT. Residues: CASSIDRGLNTEAFF.

This clone was seen repeatedly, ten times or more. This chain joins TRBV5-1 and TRBJ2-1; D not certain. The CDR3 runs to 13 residues. With 2 bases removed from V and 5 bases from J, the gap between germline ends came to 8 bases. Per germline, CDR1 SGHRS and CDR2 YFSETQ. The CDR3 DNA follows: TGCGCCAGCAGCTTTAACCTAGACAATGAGCAGTTCTTC. Translation gives CASSFNLDNEQFF.

This clone was observed many times. The chain links TRBV5-1 to TRBJ2-5, with D possibly matching TRBD2 (6 bases). V was pared by 0 bases and J by 1 base, with 7 bases between. The germline gives CDR1 SGHRS, CDR2 YFSETQ. The CDR3 consists of 14 residues. CDR3 nucleotide sequence: TGCGCCAGCAGCTTGGCAGCGGGCCAAGAGACCCAGTACTTC. Amino acid sequence: CASSLAAGQETQYF.

The chain carries TRBV15 and TRBJ1-2, with 7 bases that match TRBD1. Trimming at V came to 6 bases and at J to 4 bases, leaving 8 bases not matched to a gene. The CDR3 contains 14 residues. Germline V CDR1 and CDR2: LNHNV, YYDKDF (reference sequence). The CDR3 nucleotides are TGTGCCACCAGTTCGAGGGGGCGCGGCTATGGCTACACCTTC. Translation: CATSSRGRGYGYTF. Full variable domain (remainder filled in from reference TRBV15 and TRBJ1-2): DAMVIQNPRYQVTQFGKPVTLSCSQTLNHNVMYWYQQKSSQAPKLLFHYYDKDFNNEADTPDNFQSRRPNTSFCFLDIRSPGLGDTAMYLCATSSRGRGYGYTFGSGTRLTVV.

The sample holds many counts of this clone. The rearrangement uses TRBV29-1 and TRBJ2-5; D is perhaps TRBD2 (6 bases). The ends were cut back, 7 bases at V and 1 base at J, with 13 bases in the middle. The CDR3 sequence is 13 residues long. Germline assignment: CDR1 SQVTM and CDR2 ANQGSEA. The DNA of the CDR3 is TGCAGCGCCCGGGACTTCGCCCAAGAGACCCAGTACTTC. Translation: CSARDFAQETQYF.

This clone occurred many times. The chain has TRBV5-6 and TRBJ2-3; D uncertain. V was pared by 1 base and J by 2 bases, with 14 bases between. CDR3 length: 16 amino acids. Germline-derived CDR1 and CDR2 are SGHDT and YYEEEE. CDR3 sequence: CASSLPPPQDTDTQYF. The CDR3 DNA reads TGTGCCAGCAGCTTGCCGCCGCCCCAGGACACAGATACGCAGTATTTT.

This clone occurred many times. The rearrangement uses TRBV18 and TRBJ1-2; 7 bases fit TRBD1. Germline V CDR1 and CDR2: KGHSH, LQKENI. Germline trimming cut 3 bases from V and 1 base from J; bases unmatched to any gene: 5. The CDR3 is 15 amino acids. The CDR3 here is CASSPGTVGNYGYTF. The CDR3 DNA reads TGTGCCAGCTCACCCGGGACAGTCGGTAACTATGGCTACACCTTC.

This clone was counted many times. The chain is built from TRBV5-1 and TRBJ1-6; D not resolved. This CDR3 is built from 15 residues. From germline, CDR1 is SGHRS and CDR2 YFSETQ. V was cut by 4 bases and J by 0 bases, with 8 bases left in between. This CDR3 is CASSPRFSYNSPLHF. CDR3 in DNA: TGCGCCAGCAGCCCCAGGTTCTCCTATAATTCACCCCTCCACTTT.

This clone appeared many times. The V call is TRBV10-3, the J call TRBJ2-3; perhaps TRBD1 as D (6 bases). Germline V CDR1 and CDR2: ENHRY, SYGVKD. Trimming stripped 3 bases from V and 1 base from J, with 14 bases between. CDR3 size: 16 residues. CDR3 DNA: TGTGCCATCAGTGACATACAGGGAAGGGGCACAGATACGCAGTATTTT. Protein: CAISDIQGRGTDTQYF.

This chain uses TRBV4-1 with TRBJ2-2; 10 bases match TRBD2. The V gene end was trimmed by 0 bases and the J gene end by 0 bases; junction bases not matched to a gene: 7. Germline assignment: CDR1 MGHRA and CDR2 YSYEKL. The CDR3 is 19 residues long. CDR3 DNA: TGCGCCAGCAGCCAAGATCCAGCGGGGGGGTTCGCGAACACCGGGGAGCTGTTTTTT. Amino acids: CASSQDPAGGFANTGELFF.

At least ten counts were recorded for this clone. The CDR3 sequence is CASSQIGGQETQYF. For the CDR3, the DNA is TGCGCCAGCAGCCAAATAGGGGGCCAAGAGACCCAGTACTTC. This chain links TRBV4-1 with TRBJ2-5; weak D call: TRBD1 (6 bases). CDR1 is MGHRA, CDR2 YSYEKL, per germline. The V and J ends lost 2 bases and 1 base respectively, with 8 bases between them. The CDR3 is made up of 14 amino acids.

This clone was counted at least ten times. The rearrangement uses TRBV5-1 and TRBJ2-7, with D perhaps matching TRBD1 (5 bases). The CDR3 extends over 13 amino acids. Trimming took off 5 bases at V and 4 bases at J, with 13 bases between the two ends. CDR1 is SGHRS, CDR2 YFSETQ, per germline. The CDR3 region is CASRGEQEYEQYF. The CDR3 coding sequence is TGCGCCAGCAGAGGTGAACAGGAGTACGAGCAGTACTTC.

This clone came up many times. The chain uses TRBV4-2 and TRBJ2-1; TRBD2 matches 7 bases. V was pared by 2 bases and J by 0 bases, with 7 bases of the junction left unmatched. The CDR3 has 17 residues. Germline V gene data show CDR1 as LGHNA and CDR2 as YNFKEQ. CDR3 region: CASSQYGGTSSYNEQFF. The CDR3 nucleotides read TGTGCCAGCAGCCAATACGGGGGGACGAGCTCCTACAATGAGCAGTTCTTC.

The chain employs TRBV5-1 and TRBJ2-5; 13 bases agree with TRBD2. Germline CDR1 SGHRS, CDR2 YFSETQ. This CDR3 contains 18 residues. V shed 1 base and J 4 bases; nucleotides not matched to a gene: 10. This CDR3 reads CASSLKNRGLAGRETQYF. For the CDR3, the DNA is TGCGCCAGCAGCTTGAAAAACCGGGGACTAGCGGGGAGAGAGACCCAGTACTTC.

In this sample, this clone turned up many times. The rearrangement joins TRBV29-1 to TRBJ2-1, with a tentative D call TRBD2 (5 bases). Looked up from germline, CDR1 is SQVTM and CDR2 is ANQGSEA. The CDR3 runs 14 residues. Trimming took off 2 bases at V and 0 bases at J, with 8 bases between the two ends. The DNA for the CDR3 is TGCAGCGTTGAACGGGGTAGCTCCTACAATGAGCAGTTCTTC. The encoded protein is CSVERGSSYNEQFF.

This clone was recorded at least ten times. The chain joins TRBV4-1 to TRBJ1-2; D unclear. CDR3 length: 13 residues. Germline V gives CDR1 MGHRA, CDR2 YSYEKL. V was pared by 0 bases and J by 1 base, with 3 bases between. The CDR3 DNA is TGCGCCAGCAGCCAAGATTATAACTATGGCTACACCTTC. Amino acid sequence: CASSQDYNYGYTF.